Following are 11 T cell receptor beta chains from one sample sequenced in a study of blood T cells in healthy people across ages. The use of a sample-barcoded 5' primer and a J-beta primer mix characterized a second PCR of 7 to 11 cycles. TCRdb reanalysed the 5' RACE reads using MiXCR and keeps one entry per CDR3 protein. The table shows roughly 860,000 distinct CDR3 sequences, with approximately 65% occurring only once. Sequences were obtained from blood. The source is a man younger than 40 in good health.

The DNA of the CDR3 is TGCAGTGCTAGTAGGATGGAAGAAGCCCCCAACGGCTACACCTTC. Its protein is CSASRMEEAPNGYTF. This chain joins TRBV20-1 and TRBJ1-2, with D unresolved. Germline-derived CDR1 and CDR2 are DFQATT and SNEGSKA (reference sequence). Deletions cut 3 bases from V and 8 bases from J, with 22 bases between. CDR3 length: 15 residues.

The rearrangement joins TRBV4-3 to TRBJ2-1; D perhaps matches TRBD1 (5 bases). The CDR3 is 14 amino acids. V lost 1 base to trimming and J lost 8 bases, with 12 bases between them. Germline loops: CDR1 LGHNA, CDR2 YSLEER. The CDR3 protein is CASSQGTRVDEQFF. The CDR3 DNA follows: TGCGCCAGCAGCCAAGGTACCAGGGTGGATGAGCAGTTCTTC.

This rearrangement joins TRBV9 to TRBJ2-7, with D possibly matching TRBD1 (6 bases). The last part of the DNA fits TRBJ2-5 better; the J call may be wrong. Germline V gene sequence: CDR1 SGDLS, CDR2 YYNGEE. The CDR3 runs 15 residues. CDR3 sequence reads: CASSGEQGPWETQYF. CDR3 bases: TGTGCCAGCAGCGGTGAACAGGGCCCGTGGGAGACCCAGTACTTC.

This clonotype was picked up one time. The chain uses TRBV12-3 or TRBV12-4 and TRBJ1-2, with unresolved D. The ends were cut back, 2 bases at V and 0 bases at J, with 4 bases in the middle. The CDR3 covers 13 residues. This CDR3 is CASSLSSNYGYTF. In DNA form, the CDR3 reads TGTGCCAGCAGTTTAAGCTCTAACTATGGCTACACCTTC.

The V call is TRBV7-3, the J call TRBJ2-3; TRBD2 aligns across 14 bases. Germline V CDR1 and CDR2: SGHTA, FQGTGA. This CDR3 comprises 18 residues. The V segment lost 1 base and the J segment 2 bases; nucleotides outside the gene matches: 5. The CDR3, as DNA: TGTGCCAGCAGCTTAATCGGACTAGCGGGGGGCCTCACAGATACGCAGTATTTT. Protein product: CASSLIGLAGGLTDTQYF.

V and J are TRBV9 and TRBJ2-1; no clear D. The CDR3 consists of 14 residues. Deletions cut 0 bases from V and 9 bases from J, with 13 bases between. Germline V lookup: CDR1 SGDLS, CDR2 YYNGEE. The CDR3 region is CASSVATWAGEQFF. The CDR3 nucleotides are TGTGCCAGCAGCGTAGCTACGTGGGCTGGTGAGCAGTTCTTC.

This clonotype was seen only a few times. This chain uses TRBV9 with TRBJ2-7; D may match TRBD1 or TRBD2 (6 bases each). CDR1 SGDLS and CDR2 YYNGEE come from the germline V gene. V gave up 3 bases and J gave up 3 bases, with 13 bases separating them. CDR3 length: 14 amino acids. The CDR3 loop is CASSGGGSGYEQYF. DNA of the CDR3: TGTGCCAGCAGCGGAGGGGGTAGCGGCTACGAGCAGTACTTC.

The chain couples TRBV9 to TRBJ2-1; 12 positions agree with TRBD2. Per the germline V gene, CDR1 is SGDLS and CDR2 is YYNGEE. The CDR3 extends over 15 amino acids. The trim removed 5 bases at V and 9 bases at J, leaving 9 bases unmatched. This CDR3 is CASRRASGGASEQFF. The CDR3 region has the DNA TGTGCCAGCAGACGGGCTAGCGGGGGGGCATCTGAGCAGTTCTTC.

The rearrangement links TRBV9 to TRBJ1-2, with a weak D call TRBD1 (5 bases). V dropped 3 bases and J dropped 0 bases, with 12 bases sitting between them. The germline V gene has CDR1 SGDLS and CDR2 YYNGEE. The CDR3 is made up of 15 amino acids. The CDR3 spells CASSARDPTNYGYTF. The CDR3 DNA is TGTGCCAGCAGCGCCCGGGACCCTACTAACTATGGCTACACCTTC.

The gene calls are TRBV5-5 and TRBJ2-3; 7 nucleotides agree with TRBD2. This CDR3 has 16 amino acids. Germline V lookup: CDR1 SGHKS, CDR2 YYEKEE (reference sequence). V gave up 1 base and J gave up 0 bases; unmatched junction bases: 5. The CDR3: CASSLLGRGSTDTQYF. CDR3 coding DNA: TGTGCCAGCAGCTTGCTGGGGCGGGGGAGCACAGATACGCAGTATTTT.

Regarding this clonotype: Germline and junction disagree at one end, which may indicate a read error. The chain couples TRBV9 to TRBJ2-1; either TRBD1 or TRBD2 may supply D (5 bases each). Germline V lookup: CDR1 SGDLS, CDR2 YYNGEE. CDR3 size: 15 residues. Here the CDR3 reads CASSVGGGGHNEQSF. Written as DNA, the CDR3 is TGTGCCAGCAGCGTAGGGGGCGGAGGTCACAATGAGCAGTCCTTC.